Listed below are T cell receptor beta chains from one sample, sequenced in a study of cytomegalovirus exposure and HLA in healthy donors. Measured with immunoSEQ multiplex PCR; TCRdb has only the in-frame clones, and not every one. Of about 180,000 clones listed, approximately 88% were seen once; the top ten hold 1.2%. Sequencing was done on a sample of PBMCs. The receptors come from a boy younger than 10 in good health and CMV-seronegative. The CDR3 runs from the conserved cysteine through the conserved F or W. Fields, in order: V gene, clone size, D gene, J gene, CDR3 protein, CDR3 DNA. D genes are given only for firm matches. Size is stated for part of the rows, as once, few or many counts, or as a class when the clone is expanded.

>TRBV5-5|few|TRBD1|TRBJ1-1
CASSFAGTVNTEAFF
TGTGCCAGCAGTTTTGCCGGGACAGTGAACACTGAAGCTTTCTTT
>TRBV5-1|.|.|TRBJ2-1
CASSLAGAYNEQFF
TGCGCCAGCAGCTTGGCAGGGGCGTACAATGAGCAGTTCTTC
>TRBV4-3|.|.|TRBJ1-2
CASSQDQPGNYGYTF
TGCGCCAGCAGCCAAGATCAACCAGGGAACTATGGCTACACCTTC
>TRBV4-2|.|TRBD2|TRBJ2-7
CASSPLAGTNSYEQYF
TGTGCCAGCAGCCCCCTAGCGGGAACTAACTCCTACGAGCAGTACTTC
>TRBV6-1|.|TRBD1|TRBJ1-2
CATSLDRANYGYTF
TGTGCCACCTCCTTGGACAGGGCTAACTATGGCTACACCTTC
>TRBV7-2|.|.|TRBJ2-3
CASSLDGVDTQYF
TGTGCCAGCAGCTTAGATGGAGTCGATACGCAGTATTTT
>TRBV6-1|.|TRBD1|TRBJ1-5
CASSPGGRGYQPQHF
TGTGCCAGCAGCCCTGGGGGCAGGGGGTACCAGCCCCAGCATTTT
>TRBV6-1|few|TRBD1|TRBJ1-2
CASSNAGGKGYTF
TGTGCCAGCAGTAACGCAGGGGGCAAGGGCTACACCTTC
>TRBV19|.|TRBD1|TRBJ1-2
CASHRGNYGYTF
TGTGCCAGTCACAGGGGTAACTATGGCTACACCTTC
>TRBV23-1|.|.|TRBJ2-1
CASSQEGRGSYNEQFF
TGCGCCAGCAGTCAAGAGGGTCGGGGTTCCTACAATGAGCAGTTCTTC
>TRBV5-6|.|TRBD1|TRBJ1-2
CASSSDRKNYGYTF
TGTGCCAGCAGTTCGGACAGGAAAAACTATGGCTACACCTTC
>TRBV6-1|.|.|TRBJ2-3
CASSYTRGAGDTQYF
TGTGCCAGCAGCTATACTCGGGGGGCTGGAGATACGCAGTATTTT
>TRBV5-6|.|TRBD2|TRBJ2-7
CASSLRLAGVYEQYF
TGTGCCAGCAGCTTGCGACTAGCGGGAGTCTACGAGCAGTACTTC
>TRBV4-3|once|.|TRBJ2-1
CASSQLGASYNEQFF
TGCGCCAGCAGCCAACTGGGGGCCTCCTACAATGAGCAGTTCTTC
>TRBV4-1|.|TRBD1|TRBJ1-6
CASSRGTAEGSPLHF
TGCGCCAGCAGCCGCGGGACAGCTGAAGGTTCACCCCTCCACTTT
>TRBV18|.|.|TRBJ2-3
CASSSTQASTDTQYF
TGTGCCAGCTCAAGCACCCAGGCTAGCACAGATACGCAGTATTTT
>TRBV11-3|.|TRBD1|TRBJ2-2
CASSTQDRGRDTGELFF
TGTGCCAGCAGCACCCAAGACAGGGGACGGGACACCGGGGAGCTGTTTTTT
>TRBV5-1|.|.|TRBJ1-1
CASSPGGGLNTEAFF
TGCGCCAGCAGCCCGGGCGGGGGTCTGAACACTGAAGCTTTCTTT
>TRBV9|.|.|TRBJ2-3
CASSVEGGGALDTQYF
TGTGCCAGCAGCGTAGAAGGTGGGGGGGCCTTAGATACGCAGTATTTT
>TRBV5-4|.|TRBD1|TRBJ2-5
CASSTGQAQETQYF
TGTGCCAGCAGCACGGGACAGGCACAAGAGACCCAGTACTTC
>TRBV27|.|TRBD1|TRBJ1-2
CASSFDRGDGYTF
TGTGCCAGCAGTTTTGACAGGGGTGACGGCTACACCTTC
>TRBV4-2|.|.|TRBJ2-3
CASSQYIGDTDTQYF
TGTGCCAGCAGCCAATACATTGGAGACACAGATACGCAGTATTTT
>TRBV30|.|TRBD2|TRBJ2-3
CAWSLTSGASDTQYF
TGTGCCTGGAGTCTGACTAGCGGGGCTTCAGATACGCAGTATTTT
>TRBV5-1|.|TRBD2|TRBJ2-7
CASSLGLAGVSEQYF
TGCGCCAGCAGCTTGGGACTAGCGGGAGTTAGTGAGCAGTACTTC
>TRBV5-8|few|TRBD1|TRBJ2-7
CASSGGQGGRNEQYF
TGTGCCAGCAGTGGCGGACAGGGGGGGAGAAACGAGCAGTACTTC
>TRBV28|.|TRBD1|TRBJ1-5
CASWRTGRQGSNQPQHF
TGTGCCAGCTGGCGGACAGGTAGACAAGGGAGCAATCAGCCCCAGCATTTT
>TRBV5-1|.|TRBD2|TRBJ2-3
CASSFDRTGGPDTQYF
TGCGCCAGCAGCTTTGACCGGACGGGAGGGCCGGATACGCAGTATTTT
>TRBV7-6|.|.|TRBJ2-3
CASSLVIQRPTSTDTQYF
TGTGCCAGCAGCCTCGTAATTCAGCGCCCGACTAGCACAGATACGCAGTATTTT
>TRBV7-9|.|.|TRBJ1-1
CAGNSQVNTEAFF
TGTGCCGGCAACTCACAGGTTAACACTGAAGCTTTCTTT
>TRBV28|.|TRBD1|TRBJ1-6
CASSSDRAASPLHF
TGTGCCAGCAGTTCCGACAGGGCGGCTTCACCCCTCCACTTT
>TRBV28|.|.|TRBJ1-5
CASSHPGGNKQPQHF
TGTGCCAGCAGCCACCCGGGAGGGAATAAACAGCCCCAGCATTTT
>TRBV7-9|.|TRBD2|TRBJ2-3
CASSLGTSGSPDTQYF
TGTGCCAGCAGCTTAGGGACTAGCGGGAGCCCAGATACGCAGTATTTT
>TRBV7-2|.|.|TRBJ2-7
CASSLDAVSYEQYF
TGTGCCAGCAGCTTAGATGCAGTCTCCTACGAGCAGTACTTC
>TRBV6-6|.|.|TRBJ1-1
CASSYSREVTEAFF
TGTGCCAGCAGTTACAGTCGGGAGGTCACTGAAGCTTTCTTT
>TRBV6-5|.|TRBD1|TRBJ1-5
CASSQTGTGQPQHF
TGTGCCAGCAGCCAGACAGGGACGGGTCAGCCCCAGCATTTT
>TRBV6-6|.|.|TRBJ1-2
CASSYSGNYGYTF
TGTGCCAGCAGTTACTCCGGGAACTATGGCTACACCTTC
>TRBV9|.|.|TRBJ1-6
CASSVAGNSPLHF
TGTGCCAGCAGCGTAGCAGGGAATTCACCCCTCCACTTT
>TRBV11-2|.|TRBD2|TRBJ2-5
CASSLVASGGAREETQYF
TGTGCCAGCAGCTTAGTGGCTAGCGGGGGGGCCCGGGAAGAGACCCAGTACTTC
>TRBV4-2|.|TRBD2|TRBJ2-7
CASSQERIGTTYEQYF
TGTGCCAGCAGCCAAGAAAGGATCGGGACTACCTACGAGCAGTACTTC
>TRBV19|.|.|TRBJ1-5
CASSIPGQIRAGHF
TGTGCCAGTAGTATCCCGGGACAAATACGAGCCGGGCATTTT
>TRBV7-2|.|TRBD1|TRBJ2-7
CASSQRQGYSYEQYF
TGTGCCAGCAGCCAGCGACAGGGGTACTCCTACGAGCAGTACTTC
>TRBV7-2|once|TRBD1|TRBJ2-7
CASSYDREYYEQYF
TGTGCCAGCAGTTACGACAGGGAGTACTACGAGCAGTACTTC
>TRBV4-1|.|TRBD2|TRBJ2-2
CASSQPLAGGYTGELFF
TGCGCCAGCAGCCAGCCTCTAGCGGGGGGGTACACCGGGGAGCTGTTTTTT
>TRBV29-1|.|.|TRBJ1-5
CSVRTGTNQPQHF
TGCAGCGTTCGAACAGGGACCAATCAGCCCCAGCATTTT
>TRBV7-8|.|.|TRBJ1-2
CASRDTSNYGYTF
TGTGCCAGCCGGGACACCTCGAACTATGGCTACACCTTC
>TRBV2|.|.|TRBJ2-3
CASSFGLRADTQYF
TGTGCCAGCTCGTTCGGGTTACGGGCAGATACGCAGTATTTT
>TRBV21-1|.|.|TRBJ2-6
CASSNRPGNYSGANVLTF
TGTGCCAGCAGCAACCGACCCGGGAACTACTCTGGGGCCAACGTCCTGACTTTC
>TRBV29-1|.|.|TRBJ1-1
CSVSGMNTEAFF
TGCAGCGTTTCCGGTATGAACACTGAAGCTTTCTTT
>TRBV5-4|once|.|TRBJ1-4
CASSLAGGLEKLFF
TGTGCCAGCAGCTTGGCGGGGGGTCTGGAAAAACTGTTTTTT
>TRBV10-2|.|TRBD2|TRBJ2-3
CASSDAGGRGDTQYF
TGCGCCAGCAGTGACGCGGGGGGGCGCGGAGATACGCAGTATTTT
>TRBV9|.|.|TRBJ2-3
CASSVELITDTQYF
TGTGCCAGCAGCGTAGAACTGATCACAGATACGCAGTATTTT
>TRBV7-9|once|TRBD1|TRBJ1-1
CASSEVGQGTNTEAFF
TGTGCCAGCAGCGAAGTCGGACAGGGGACGAACACTGAAGCTTTCTTT
>TRBV7-8|.|TRBD1|TRBJ1-3
CASSLGDRESGNTIYF
TGTGCCAGCAGCTTAGGGGACAGGGAGTCTGGAAACACCATATATTTT
>TRBV5-1|once|.|TRBJ1-2
CASSSGLIYGYTF
TGCGCCAGCAGCTCCGGTCTAATCTATGGCTACACCTTC